One and the same sample provided the 12 T cell receptor beta chains below, sequenced in a study of blood T cell repertoires in COVID-19. Sequenced by immunoSEQ multiplex PCR; TCRdb stores in-frame clones only, minus some. This sample has roughly 170,000 clones, with around 83% found just once. Material: PBMCs or T cells enriched from blood (not recorded which). Receptor source: a woman aged 50 to 60 in a cohort exposed to, infected with or recovered from COVID-19 (not recorded which).

This clone appeared a few times. The rearrangement joins TRBV7-3 to TRBJ1-1; D is perhaps TRBD1 (5 bases). Trimming removed 0 bases at V and 9 bases at J, with 11 bases between. The CDR3 covers 13 residues. Germline CDR1 is SGHTA and CDR2 is FQGTGA. The CDR3 nucleotides read TGTGCCAGCAGCTTAACAGTCCAGGGCCAAGCTTTCTTT. Translated, it gives CASSLTVQGQAFF.

V is TRBV12-3 or TRBV12-4 and J is TRBJ1-1; D remains unclear. The CDR3 is 13 residues long. V was trimmed by 6 bases and J by 0 bases, leaving 8 bases between them. CDR3 nucleotide sequence: TGTGCCAGCAGCCCCCCGTTGAACACTGAAGCTTTCTTT. It is translated as CASSPPLNTEAFF.

The rearrangement uses TRBV28 and TRBJ1-5; 8 bases match TRBD1. Germline V CDR1 and CDR2: MDHEN, SYDVKM. Unmatched junction bases numbered 6, after V lost 6 bases and J lost 5 bases. The CDR3 has 14 residues. In nucleotides, the CDR3 is TGTGCCAGCAGGGGGACAGGCACCCATCAGCCCCAGCATTTT. Its translation is CASRGTGTHQPQHF.

J is TRBJ1-5 and V is TRBV28, with 7 bases lining up with TRBD1. CDR3 length equals 15 residues. Germline V lookup: CDR1 MDHEN, CDR2 SYDVKM. V was pared by 6 bases and J by 4 bases, with 9 bases of the junction left unmatched. CDR3 protein: CASSRLDRVNQPQHF. DNA of the CDR3: TGTGCCAGCAGCCGACTCGACAGGGTAAATCAGCCCCAGCATTTT.

The chain links TRBV5-4 to TRBJ2-3; 13 bases line up with TRBD2. The J segment lost 3 bases and the V segment lost 4 bases, leaving 5 bases of the junction unmatched. This CDR3 has 16 amino acids. Germline CDR1 reads SGHNT; CDR2 reads YYREEE (reference sequence). CDR3 DNA sequence: TGTGCCAGCAGCCCGCGGACTAGCGGGGGAACAGATACGCAGTATTTT. Translated, it gives CASSPRTSGGTDTQYF.

The chain links TRBV6-2 or TRBV6-3 to TRBJ2-3, with 12 positions matching TRBD2. The CDR3 consists of 21 residues. The V gene end was trimmed by 0 bases and the J gene end by 3 bases; junction bases not matched to a gene: 16. Per the germline V gene, CDR1 is MNHEY and CDR2 is SVGEGT. The CDR3 sequence is CASSYSNQEGLAGVGTDTQYF. The CDR3 region has the DNA TGTGCCAGCAGTTACTCGAACCAGGAGGGACTAGCGGGCGTGGGGACAGATACGCAGTATTTT.

This sequence joins TRBV19 and TRBJ2-1; TRBD1 matches at 11 bases. From germline, CDR1 is LNHDA and CDR2 SQIVND (reference sequence). The junction had 4 bases not matched to a gene; V was cut back by 5 bases and J by 4 bases. This CDR3 comprises 15 residues. The CDR3 loop is CASSVGTGGYNEQFF. CDR3 nucleotides: TGTGCCAGTAGTGTCGGGACAGGGGGGTACAATGAGCAGTTCTTC.

There are a few counts of this clone. J is TRBJ2-7 and V is TRBV2; D call uncertain. The CDR3 has 11 residues. Germline loops: CDR1 SNHLY, CDR2 FYNNEI. V lost 3 bases to trimming and J lost 9 bases, with 9 bases between them. CDR3 residues: CASSERDLQYF. CDR3 coding DNA: TGTGCCAGCAGTGAGAGAGATTTGCAGTACTTC.

DNA of the CDR3: TGTGCCAGCTCACTATCGATGGACAGGGCCAACACTGAAGCTTTCTTT. Translation: CASSLSMDRANTEAFF. The chain employs TRBV18 and TRBJ1-1; TRBD1 aligns across 8 bases. J was trimmed by 2 bases and V by 4 bases; bases with no gene match: 9. The CDR3 consists of 16 residues. Germline-derived CDR1 and CDR2 are KGHSH and LQKENI. Full variable domain (remainder filled in from reference TRBV18 and TRBJ1-1): NAGVMQNPRHLVRRRGQEARLRCSPMKGHSHVYWYRQLPEEGLKFMVYLQKENIIDESGMPKERFSAEFPKEGPSILRIQQVVRGDSAAYFCASSLSMDRANTEAFFGQGTRLTVV.

The DNA for the CDR3 is TGCGCCAGCAGCTTGGTAACAGGGGGTGGAGAGACCCAGTACTTC. Amino acids: CASSLVTGGGETQYF. The chain is built from TRBV5-1 and TRBJ2-5; 8 nucleotides match TRBD1. Germline lookup yields CDR1 SGHRS and CDR2 YFSETQ. The V segment lost 0 bases and the J segment 4 bases; nucleotides outside the gene matches: 5. This CDR3 region has 15 residues.

The chain couples TRBV7-6 to TRBJ2-1; TRBD1 might be the D (5 bases). CDR1 is SGHVS, CDR2 FNYEAQ, per germline. V was clipped by 2 bases and J by 3 bases, with 11 bases between them. This CDR3 contains 15 residues. The DNA for the CDR3 is TGTGCCAGCAGCTTACGCCCAGGGCGCTACAATGAGCAGTTCTTC. Residues: CASSLRPGRYNEQFF. Full variable domain (rest looked up from reference TRBV7-6 and TRBJ2-1): GAGVSQSPRYKVTKRGQDVALRCDPISGHVSLYWYRQALGQGPEFLTYFNYEAQQDKSGLPNDRFSAERPEGSISTLTIQRTEQRDSAMYRCASSLRPGRYNEQFFGPGTRLTVL.

The chain uses TRBV6-5 and TRBJ2-1, with 12 bases lining up with TRBD2. This CDR3 contains 14 residues. CDR1 MNHEY and CDR2 SVGAGI come from the germline V gene. V shed 6 bases, J shed 5 bases, and the junction held 2 bases outside the gene matches. The CDR3 loop reads CASRRTSGNNEQFF. CDR3 nucleotide sequence: TGTGCCAGCAGGCGGACTAGCGGGAACAATGAGCAGTTCTTC.